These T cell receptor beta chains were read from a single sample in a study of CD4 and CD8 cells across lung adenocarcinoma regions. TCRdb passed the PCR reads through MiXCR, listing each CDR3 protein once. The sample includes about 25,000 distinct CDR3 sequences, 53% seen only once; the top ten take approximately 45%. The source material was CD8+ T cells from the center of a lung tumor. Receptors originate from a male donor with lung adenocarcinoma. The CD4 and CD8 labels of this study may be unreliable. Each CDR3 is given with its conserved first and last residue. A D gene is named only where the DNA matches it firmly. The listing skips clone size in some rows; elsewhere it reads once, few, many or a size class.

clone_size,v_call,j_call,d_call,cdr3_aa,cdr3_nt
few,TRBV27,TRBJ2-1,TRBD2,CASTGDYPPEQFF,TGTGCCAGCACGGGGGACTATCCTCCCGAGCAGTTCTTC
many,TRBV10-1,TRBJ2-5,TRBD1,CARLGQEETQYF,TGCGCCAGACTAGGACAGGAAGAGACCCAGTACTTC
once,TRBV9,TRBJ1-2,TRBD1,CASSEGGQIYGYTF,TGTGCCAGCAGCGAGGGGGGACAGATCTATGGCTACACCTTC
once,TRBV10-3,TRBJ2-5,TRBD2,CAISEPPGTGGTKETQYF,TGTGCCATCAGTGAGCCACCGGGGACGGGAGGGACTAAGGAGACCCAGTACTTC
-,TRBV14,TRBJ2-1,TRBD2,CASSQGFVLPGLVAGTYNEQFF,TGTGCCAGCAGCCAAGGTTTCGTACTTCCTGGACTAGTGGCGGGGACCTACAATGAGCAGTTCTTC
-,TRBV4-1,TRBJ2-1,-,CASSQEGTSPGEQFF,TGCGCCAGCAGCCAAGAAGGGACTTCTCCGGGTGAGCAGTTCTTC
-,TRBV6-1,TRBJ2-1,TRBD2,CASKVTSSYEQFF,TGTGCCAGCAAAGTGACTAGCTCCTACGAGCAGTTCTTC
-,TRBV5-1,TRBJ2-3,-,CASAQGVNTDTQYF,TGCGCGAGCGCCCAGGGTGTGAACACAGATACGCAGTATTTT
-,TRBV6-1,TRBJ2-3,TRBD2,CASSERWGSGGLDTQYF,TGTGCCAGCAGTGAGCGTTGGGGGAGCGGGGGCCTAGATACGCAGTATTTC
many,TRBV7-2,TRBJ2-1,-,CASSTGTSGEQFF,TGTGCCAGCAGCACCGGGACTTCAGGCGAGCAGTTCTTC
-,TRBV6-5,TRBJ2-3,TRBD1,CASSSGQGASTETQYF,TGTGCCAGCAGTTCTGGACAGGGGGCCTCCACAGAGACGCAGTATTTT
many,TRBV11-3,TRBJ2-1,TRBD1,CASSLGGTVYNEQFF,TGTGCCAGCAGCTTAGGTGGGACAGTCTACAATGAGCAGTTCTTC
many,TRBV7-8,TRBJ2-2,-,CASSLIRGELFF,TGTGCCAGCAGCTTAATCCGCGGGGAGCTGTTTTTT
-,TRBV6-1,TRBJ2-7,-,CAGGNVGLEPETQYF,TGTGCCGGGGGCAACGTCGGCCTAGAGCCAGAGACGCAGTACTTC
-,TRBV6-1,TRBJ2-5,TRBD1,CAGGEGGWDQEIQYF,TGTGCCGGGGGTGAAGGGGGCTGGGACCAAGAGATCCAGTACTTC
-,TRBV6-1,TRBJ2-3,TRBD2,CASSPIWPGLAGGDTQYF,TGTGCCAGCAGTCCCATTTGGCCGGGACTAGCGGGAGGAGATACGCAGTATTTT
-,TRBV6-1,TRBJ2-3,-,CACAGAGSRDQDTQYF,TGTGCCTGCGCGGGGGCCGGGAGCCGGGACCAAGATACGCAGTACTTT
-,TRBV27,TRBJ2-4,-,CASSSGLQGKDIQYF,TGTGCCAGCAGCTCGGGGCTGCAAGGCAAAGACATTCAGTACTTC
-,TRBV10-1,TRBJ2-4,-,CASSAGRLSRAQEIQYF,TGCGCCAGCAGTGCGGGGCGCCTGAGCCGAGCCCAAGAGATTCAGTACTTC
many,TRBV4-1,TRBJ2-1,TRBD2,CASSQAYGGSSYNEQFF,TGCGCCAGCAGCCAAGCGTATGGCGGGAGCTCCTACAATGAGCAGTTCTTC
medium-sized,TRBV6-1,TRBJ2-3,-,CASSDTSDTQYF,TGTGCCAGCAGTGATACTAGCGATACGCAGTATTTT
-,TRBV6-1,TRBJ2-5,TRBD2,CASNGGGEGGTDTQYF,TGTGCCAGCAACGGCGGGGGGGAGGGTGGCACAGATACGCAGTATTTC